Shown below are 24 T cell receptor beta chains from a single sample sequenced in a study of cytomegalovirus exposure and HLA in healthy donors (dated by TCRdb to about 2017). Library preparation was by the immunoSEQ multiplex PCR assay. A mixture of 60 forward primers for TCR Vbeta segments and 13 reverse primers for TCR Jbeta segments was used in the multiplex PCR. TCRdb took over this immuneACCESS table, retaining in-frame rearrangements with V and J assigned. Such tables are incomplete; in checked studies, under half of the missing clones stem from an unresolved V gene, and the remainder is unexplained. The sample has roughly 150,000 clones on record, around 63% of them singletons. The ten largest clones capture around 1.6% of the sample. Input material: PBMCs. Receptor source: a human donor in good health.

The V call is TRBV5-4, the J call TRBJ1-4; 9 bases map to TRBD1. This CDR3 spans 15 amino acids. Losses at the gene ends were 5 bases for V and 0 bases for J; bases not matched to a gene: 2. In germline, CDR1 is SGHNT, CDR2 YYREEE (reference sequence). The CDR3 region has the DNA TGTGCCAGCAGTACAGGGGGCTCAACTAATGAAAAACTGTTTTTT. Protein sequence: CASSTGGSTNEKLFF. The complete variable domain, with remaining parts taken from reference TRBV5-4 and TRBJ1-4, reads ETGVTQSPTHLIKTRGQQVTLRCSSQSGHNTVSWYQQALGQGPQFIFQYYREEENGRGNFPPRFSGLQFPNYSSELNVNALELDDSALYLCASSTGGSTNEKLFFGSGTQLSVL.

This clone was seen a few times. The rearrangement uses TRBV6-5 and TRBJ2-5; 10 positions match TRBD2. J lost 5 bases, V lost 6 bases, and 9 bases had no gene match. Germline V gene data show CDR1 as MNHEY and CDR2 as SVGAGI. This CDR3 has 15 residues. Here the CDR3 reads CASSPAGGPLETQYF. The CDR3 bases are TGTGCCAGCAGCCCAGCGGGAGGGCCTCTGGAGACCCAGTACTTC.

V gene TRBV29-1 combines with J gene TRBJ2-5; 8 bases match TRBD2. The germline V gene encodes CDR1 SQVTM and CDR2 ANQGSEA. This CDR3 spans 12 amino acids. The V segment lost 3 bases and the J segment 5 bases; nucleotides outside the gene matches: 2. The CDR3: CSVEREVETQYF. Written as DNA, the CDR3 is TGCAGCGTTGAGCGGGAGGTGGAGACCCAGTACTTC. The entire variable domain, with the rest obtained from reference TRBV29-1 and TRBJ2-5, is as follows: SAVISQKPSRDICQRGTSLTIQCQVDSQVTMMFWYRQQPGQSLTLIATANQGSEATYESGFVIDKFPISRPNLTFSTLTVSNMSPEDSSIYLCSVEREVETQYFGPGTRLLVL.

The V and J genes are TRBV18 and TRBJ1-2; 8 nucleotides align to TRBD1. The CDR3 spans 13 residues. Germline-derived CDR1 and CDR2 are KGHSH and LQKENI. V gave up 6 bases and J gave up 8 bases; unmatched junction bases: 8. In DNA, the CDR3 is TGTGCCAGCTCCTACAGGGGGGGTGAAGGCTACACCTTC. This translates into CASSYRGGEGYTF.

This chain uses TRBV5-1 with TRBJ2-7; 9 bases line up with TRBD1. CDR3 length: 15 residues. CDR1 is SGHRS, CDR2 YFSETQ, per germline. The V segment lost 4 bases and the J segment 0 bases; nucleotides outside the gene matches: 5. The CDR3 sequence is CASSAPDRGSYEQYF. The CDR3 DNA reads TGCGCCAGCAGCGCGCCGGACAGGGGCTCCTACGAGCAGTACTTC.

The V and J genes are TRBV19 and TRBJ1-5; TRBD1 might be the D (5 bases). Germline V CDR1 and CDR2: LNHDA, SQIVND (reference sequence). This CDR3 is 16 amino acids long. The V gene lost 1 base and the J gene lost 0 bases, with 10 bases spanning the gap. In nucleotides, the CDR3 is TGTGCCAGTAGTATAGTAGGAGGGGCTAGCAATCAGCCCCAGCATTTT. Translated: CASSIVGGASNQPQHF.

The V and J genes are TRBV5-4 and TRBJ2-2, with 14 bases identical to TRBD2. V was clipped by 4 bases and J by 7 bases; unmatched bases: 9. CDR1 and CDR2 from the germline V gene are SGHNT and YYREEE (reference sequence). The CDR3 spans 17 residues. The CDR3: CASSMGLAGVDGGELFF. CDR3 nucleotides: TGTGCCAGCAGCATGGGACTAGCGGGAGTCGATGGCGGGGAGCTGTTTTTT.

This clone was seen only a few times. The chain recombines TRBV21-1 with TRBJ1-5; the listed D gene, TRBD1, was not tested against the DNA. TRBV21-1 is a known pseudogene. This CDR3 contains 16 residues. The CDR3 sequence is CASSPKDRGDNQPQHF. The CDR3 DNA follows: TGTGCCAGCAGCCCAAAAGACAGGGGAGACAATCAGCCCCAGCATTTT.

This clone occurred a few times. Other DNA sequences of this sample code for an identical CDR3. CDR3 sequence: CSATRGYEQYF. CDR3 bases: TGCAGTGCTACTCGGGGTTACGAGCAGTACTTC. The rearrangement joins TRBV20-1 to TRBJ2-7; possible D gene TRBD2, 5 bases. Trimming pared 4 bases from V and 4 bases from J, leaving 8 bases between. The CDR3 has 11 amino acids. Germline CDR1 and CDR2: DFQATT and SNEGSKA (reference sequence).

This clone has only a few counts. The CDR3 region has the DNA TGTGCCAGCAGCCCTCCGGGAGAGGACTATGGCTACACCTTC. Amino acid sequence: CASSPPGEDYGYTF. The chain links TRBV5-4 to TRBJ1-2; no clear D gene. V gave up 4 bases and J gave up 3 bases, with 13 bases separating them. Per the germline V gene, CDR1 is SGHNT and CDR2 is YYREEE (reference sequence). The CDR3 is made up of 14 amino acids.

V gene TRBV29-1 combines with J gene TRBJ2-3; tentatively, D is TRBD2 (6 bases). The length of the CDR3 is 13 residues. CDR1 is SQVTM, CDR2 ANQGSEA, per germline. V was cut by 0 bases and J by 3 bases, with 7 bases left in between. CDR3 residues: CSVEDGGTDTQYF. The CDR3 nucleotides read TGCAGCGTTGAAGATGGGGGGACAGATACGCAGTATTTT.

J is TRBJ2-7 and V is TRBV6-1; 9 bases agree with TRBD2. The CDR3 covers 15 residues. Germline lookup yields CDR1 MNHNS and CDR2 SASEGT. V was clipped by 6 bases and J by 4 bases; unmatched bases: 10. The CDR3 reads CASRLSGRGLYEQYF. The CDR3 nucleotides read TGTGCCAGCAGACTTAGCGGGAGAGGATTGTACGAGCAGTACTTC.

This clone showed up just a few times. The CDR3 spells CASSTEREGYNEQFF. The CDR3 region has the DNA TGTGCCAGCAGCACTGAGCGGGAGGGATACAATGAGCAGTTCTTC. The rearrangement uses TRBV11-3 and TRBJ2-1; TRBD2 matches at 10 bases. CDR3 length: 15 amino acids. Germline V gene sequence: CDR1 SGHNT, CDR2 YENEEA. Trimming cost V 5 bases and J 4 bases; bases outside gene matches: 5.

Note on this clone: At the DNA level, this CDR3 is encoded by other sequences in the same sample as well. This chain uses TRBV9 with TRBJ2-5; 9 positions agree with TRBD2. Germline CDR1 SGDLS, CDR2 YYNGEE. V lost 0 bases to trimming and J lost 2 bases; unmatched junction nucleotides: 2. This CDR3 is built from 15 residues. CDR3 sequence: CASSVAAGGQETQYF. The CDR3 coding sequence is TGTGCCAGCAGCGTAGCTGCGGGAGGGCAAGAGACCCAGTACTTC.

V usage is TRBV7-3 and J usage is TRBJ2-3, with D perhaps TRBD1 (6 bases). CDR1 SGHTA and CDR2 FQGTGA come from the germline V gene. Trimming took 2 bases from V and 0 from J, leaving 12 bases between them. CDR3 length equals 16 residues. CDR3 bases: TGTGCCAGCAGCTTAGGACAGACGGCTAGCACAGATACGCAGTATTTT. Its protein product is CASSLGQTASTDTQYF. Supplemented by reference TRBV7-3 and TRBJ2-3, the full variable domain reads GAGVSQTPSNKVTEKGKYVELRCDPISGHTALYWYRQSLGQGPEFLIYFQGTGAADDSGLPNDRFFAVRPEGSVSTLKIQRTERGDSAVYLCASSLGQTASTDTQYFGPGTRLTVL.

CDR3 coding DNA: TGTGCCAGCAGCTTAGCGGGGATCCCCTACGAGCAGTACTTC. This gives the protein CASSLAGIPYEQYF. The chain links TRBV11-2 to TRBJ2-7; tentatively, D is TRBD2 (5 bases). The germline V and J ends were trimmed by 1 base and 2 bases, with 9 bases remaining between them. Germline V CDR1 and CDR2: SGHAT, FQNNGV. This CDR3 region has 14 residues.

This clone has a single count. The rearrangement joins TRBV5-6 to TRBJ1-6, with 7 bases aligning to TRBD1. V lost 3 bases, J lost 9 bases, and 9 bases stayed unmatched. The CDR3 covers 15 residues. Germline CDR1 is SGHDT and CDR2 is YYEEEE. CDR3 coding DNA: TGTGCCAGCAGCTACCGGATCAGGGGGATTTCACCCCTCCACTTT. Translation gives CASSYRIRGISPLHF.

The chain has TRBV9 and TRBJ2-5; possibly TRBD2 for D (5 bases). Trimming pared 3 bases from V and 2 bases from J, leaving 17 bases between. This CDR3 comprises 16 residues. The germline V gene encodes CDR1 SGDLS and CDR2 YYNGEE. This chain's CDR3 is CASSGFVERTQETQYF. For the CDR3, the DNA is TGTGCCAGCAGCGGATTTGTGGAGCGGACGCAAGAGACCCAGTACTTC.

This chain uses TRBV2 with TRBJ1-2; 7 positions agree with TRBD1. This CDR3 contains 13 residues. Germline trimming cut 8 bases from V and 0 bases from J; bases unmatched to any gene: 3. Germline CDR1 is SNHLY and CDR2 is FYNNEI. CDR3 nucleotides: TGTGCCAGCGGACAGGAAACTAACTATGGCTACACCTTC. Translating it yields CASGQETNYGYTF.

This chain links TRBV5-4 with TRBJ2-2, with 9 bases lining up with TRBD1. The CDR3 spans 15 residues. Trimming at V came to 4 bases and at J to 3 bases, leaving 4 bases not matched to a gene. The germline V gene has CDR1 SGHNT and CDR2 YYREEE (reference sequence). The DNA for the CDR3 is TGTGCCAGCAGCCTTCGGACAGGGGACACCGGGGAGCTGTTTTTT. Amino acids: CASSLRTGDTGELFF.

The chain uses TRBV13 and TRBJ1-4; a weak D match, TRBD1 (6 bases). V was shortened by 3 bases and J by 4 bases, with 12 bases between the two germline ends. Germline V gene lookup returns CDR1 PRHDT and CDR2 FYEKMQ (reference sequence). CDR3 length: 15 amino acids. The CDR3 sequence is CASSFPTGGNEKLFF. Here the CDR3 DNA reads TGTGCCAGCAGCTTCCCGACAGGCGGTAATGAAAAACTGTTTTTT. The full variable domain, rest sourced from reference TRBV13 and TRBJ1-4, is AAGVIQSPRHLIKEKRETATLKCYPIPRHDTVYWYQQGPGQDPQFLISFYEKMQSDKGSIPDRFSAQQFSDYHSELNMSSLELGDSALYFCASSFPTGGNEKLFFGSGTQLSVL.

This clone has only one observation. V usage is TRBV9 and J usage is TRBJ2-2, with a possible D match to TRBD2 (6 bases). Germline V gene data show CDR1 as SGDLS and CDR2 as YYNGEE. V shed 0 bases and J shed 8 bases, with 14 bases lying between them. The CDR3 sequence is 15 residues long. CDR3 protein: CASSVVGLAAGELFF. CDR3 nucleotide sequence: TGTGCCAGCAGCGTAGTGGGTTTAGCGGCGGGGGAGCTGTTTTTT.

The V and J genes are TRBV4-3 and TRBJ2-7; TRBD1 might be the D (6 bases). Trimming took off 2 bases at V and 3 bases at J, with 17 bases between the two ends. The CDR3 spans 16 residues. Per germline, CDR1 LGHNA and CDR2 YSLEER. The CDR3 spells CASSQFTGTLNYEQYF. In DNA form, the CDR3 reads TGCGCCAGCAGCCAATTTACCGGGACACTAAACTACGAGCAGTACTTC.

The CDR3 sequence: CASSIRGSYEKLFF. The CDR3 DNA sequence: TGTGCCAGTAGTATCAGGGGGAGTTATGAAAAACTGTTTTTT. This chain links TRBV19 with TRBJ1-4; TRBD1 aligns across 7 bases. Germline V gives CDR1 LNHDA, CDR2 SQIVND (reference sequence). This CDR3 is built from 14 residues. V was clipped by 3 bases and J by 6 bases; unmatched bases: 4.